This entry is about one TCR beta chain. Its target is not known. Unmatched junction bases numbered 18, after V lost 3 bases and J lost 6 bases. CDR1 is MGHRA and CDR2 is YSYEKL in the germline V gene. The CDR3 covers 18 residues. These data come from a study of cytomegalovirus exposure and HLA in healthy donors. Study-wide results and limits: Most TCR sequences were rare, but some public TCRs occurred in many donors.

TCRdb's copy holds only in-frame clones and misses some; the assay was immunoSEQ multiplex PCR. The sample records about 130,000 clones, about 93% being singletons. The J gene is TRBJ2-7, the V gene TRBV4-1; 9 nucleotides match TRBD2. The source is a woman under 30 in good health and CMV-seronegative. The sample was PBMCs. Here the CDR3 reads CASSHRQGPTSGNSEQYF. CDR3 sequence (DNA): TGCGCCAGCAGCCATCGTCAGGGACCGACTAGCGGCAATTCCGAGCAGTACTTC.